This TCR beta chain appears in the sequencing data of a study of cytomegalovirus exposure and HLA in healthy donors. Whole-study findings and limits: Most TCR beta V segments were productive about 87% or about 30% of the time in an earlier analysis. Cytomegalovirus-associated TCR beta chains were listed, numbering 150 to 200. Reportedly, HLA-A and HLA-B alleles of most subjects were accurately predicted from TCR beta.

CDR1 is MDHEN and CDR2 is SYDVKM in the germline V gene. The trim removed 6 bases at V and 3 bases at J, leaving 5 bases unmatched. The CDR3 has 13 amino acids. Concerning this clone: Its antigen is not identified.

As for the donors, each was a healthy bone marrow donor. This PCR relied on a set of 60 Vbeta primers and 13 Jbeta primers. Data came from immunoSEQ multiplex PCR; TCRdb stores just in-frame clones and leaves some out. In the table there are more than 90,000 clones, over 65% of which are singletons. The gene calls are TRBV28 and TRBJ2-7; 7 positions match TRBD1. The TCR comes from a woman aged 45-60 years in good health and CMV-seropositive. Sequenced: PBMCs. The CDR3 is CASRSTGLYEQYF. CDR3 bases: TGTGCCAGCAGGTCGACAGGGCTCTACGAGCAGTACTTC.